These T cell receptor beta chains were read from a single sample in a study of radiotherapy plus CTLA-4 blockade in lung cancer. Clones were sequenced by immunoSEQ multiplex PCR, and TCRdb holds only the in-frame ones, with some missing. The sample shows tens of thousands of clones, approximately 77% of them seen only once. The material was peripheral blood, obtained from a patient treated with radiotherapy plus ipilimumab. These receptors were obtained from a human donor with non-small cell lung cancer whose response to radiotherapy plus ipilimumab could not be evaluated. Both conserved end residues are part of each CDR3. D genes are given only for firm matches. Clone size is given for some rows only: seen once, a few or many times, or a class if the clone is expanded.

TRBV11-2	NA	NA	TRBJ1-4	CASSPTGNEKLFF	TGTGCCAGCAGTCCTACAGGGAATGAAAAACTGTTTTTT
TRBV9	NA	NA	TRBJ2-7	CASSLARGPSYEQYF	TGTGCCAGCAGCCTTGCGCGGGGGCCTTCCTACGAGCAGTACTTC
TRBV7-2	NA	NA	TRBJ2-2	CASSAWARRDAGELFF	TGTGCCAGCAGCGCCTGGGCAAGGCGAGACGCCGGGGAGCTGTTTTTT
TRBV7-9	NA	NA	TRBJ2-5	CASSLGWEMYF	TGTGCCAGCAGCCTCGGGTGGGAGATGTACTTC
TRBV7-9	NA	NA	TRBJ2-4	CASSMTDLAKNIQYF	TGTGCCAGCAGCATGACAGACTTAGCCAAAAACATTCAGTACTTC
TRBV28	few	NA	TRBJ2-7	CASSLEGYEQYF	TGTGCCAGCAGTTTGGAGGGTTACGAGCAGTACTTC
TRBV6-4	few	NA	TRBJ2-7	CANKPGVPSSYEQYF	TGTGCCAACAAGCCAGGGGTACCAAGCTCCTACGAGCAGTACTTC
TRBV9	NA	NA	TRBJ2-1	CASSVRGLENEQFF	TGTGCCAGCAGCGTTAGGGGATTGGAGAACGAGCAGTTCTTC
TRBV7-2	NA	NA	TRBJ1-1	CASRLQGNTEAFF	TGTGCCAGCAGATTACAGGGGAACACTGAAGCTTTCTTT
TRBV11-1	NA	NA	TRBJ1-1	CAVGKGGNTEAFF	TGTGCCGTCGGGAAGGGAGGGAACACTGAAGCTTTCTTT
TRBV7-9	NA	TRBD2	TRBJ2-7	CASSLGTSGGYEQYF	TGTGCCAGCAGCCTTGGGACTAGCGGGGGCTACGAGCAGTACTTC
TRBV29-1	few	NA	TRBJ2-2	CSVDYTNTGELFF	TGCAGCGTCGACTATACGAACACCGGGGAGCTGTTTTTT
TRBV7-9	few	TRBD2	TRBJ2-7	CASSLVLSGGAGEQYF	TGTGCCAGCAGCTTAGTGTTGAGCGGGGGGGCCGGCGAGCAGTACTTC
TRBV18	once	NA	TRBJ2-1	CASSPPVAGYNEQFF	TGTGCCAGCTCACCACCGGTGGCGGGTTACAATGAGCAGTTCTTC
TRBV5-4	NA	TRBD1	TRBJ2-5	CASSPWGTGWGETQYF	TGTGCCAGCAGCCCATGGGGGACAGGTTGGGGAGAGACCCAGTACTTC
TRBV7-2	NA	TRBD1	TRBJ1-1	CASSSRQGGNTEAFF	TGTGCCAGCAGCTCCCGACAGGGGGGGAACACTGAAGCTTTCTTT
TRBV27	NA	NA	TRBJ1-2	CASSPGGEGLYGYTF	TGTGCCAGCAGCCCGGGGGGGGAAGGCCTCTATGGCTACACCTTC
TRBV7-2	NA	TRBD1	TRBJ2-2	CASSLSRTGGTGELFF	TGTGCCAGCAGCCTATCACGGACAGGGGGCACCGGGGAGCTGTTTTTT
TRBV5-6	NA	NA	TRBJ1-2	CASSVGSRGGYTF	TGTGCCAGCAGCGTGGGTTCTAGGGGAGGCTACACCTTC
TRBV6-1	NA	NA	TRBJ1-1	CATSGWNTEAFF	TGTGCCACCTCAGGGTGGAACACTGAAGCTTTCTTT
TRBV5-1	NA	NA	TRBJ1-1	CASSLAPGNTEAFF	TGCGCCAGCAGCTTGGCTCCGGGGAACACTGAAGCTTTCTTT
TRBV7-2	NA	TRBD1	TRBJ2-3	CASSRTGVPDTQYF	TGTGCCAGCAGCCGGACAGGGGTACCAGATACGCAGTATTTT
TRBV19	NA	NA	TRBJ1-1	CASSIRGLTEAFF	TGTGCCAGTAGTATACGGGGGTTAACTGAAGCTTTCTTT
TRBV19	few	NA	TRBJ1-5	CASSTPGRGSNQPQHF	TGTGCCAGTAGTACCCCGGGCAGGGGAAGCAATCAGCCCCAGCATTTT
TRBV6-1	NA	NA	TRBJ2-4	CASSVFQGAGNIQYF	TGTGCCAGCAGTGTATTCCAGGGAGCGGGTAACATTCAGTACTTC
TRBV19	NA	NA	TRBJ1-6	CATTERGPLPLHF	TGTGCCACCACTGAGCGGGGCCCCTTGCCCCTCCACTTT
TRBV18	few	NA	TRBJ1-4	CASSGAATNEKLFF	TGTGCCAGCTCAGGGGCTGCAACTAATGAAAAACTGTTTTTT